A selection of T cell receptor beta chains follows, all from one sample in a study of identical twins. MiXCR, run by TCRdb on the 5' RACE reads, gives a single entry per CDR3 protein. The sample consists of about 190,000 distinct CDR3 sequences, around a sixth of them appearing once. The data were also submitted as part of a second study, on T cells expressing NK-cell markers.

The specimen sequenced was CD8+ T cells sorted from blood. The receptors here all came from a woman aged 18-29 years in good health. The CDR3 runs from the conserved cysteine through the conserved F or W. A D gene is named only where the DNA matches it firmly. Clone sizes are given selectively: once, few, many, or a class where the clone is expanded.

j_call | clone_size | v_call | d_call | cdr3_nt | cdr3_aa
TRBJ1-3 | - | TRBV13 | TRBD1 | TGTGCCAGCAGCTTGGGACAGTCTGGAAACACCATATATTTT | CASSLGQSGNTIYF
TRBJ2-3 | few | TRBV27 | - | TGTGCCAGCAGGGCTCGAGATACGCAGTATTTT | CASRARDTQYF
TRBJ2-2 | few | TRBV2 | - | TGTGCCAGCACCGGCCAGGGCTACACCGGGGAGCTGTTTTTT | CASTGQGYTGELFF
TRBJ2-1 | many | TRBV7-9 | - | TGTGCCAGCAGCTTAGGGGGTCTCGAGCAGTTCTTC | CASSLGGLEQFF
TRBJ2-1 | many | TRBV14 | TRBD2 | TGTGCCAGCAGCCTAGAAGGACTAGCGGCTTACAATGAGCAGTTCTTC | CASSLEGLAAYNEQFF
TRBJ2-1 | - | TRBV20-1 | TRBD2 | TGCAGTGCTAGAGACCGGGCTAGCGGGAGCCAGAATGAGCAGTTCTTC | CSARDRASGSQNEQFF
TRBJ2-7 | few | TRBV3-1 | - | TGTGCCAGCAGCCCACCCAACAGAAGGGACTTTCGCTCCTACGAGCAGTACTTC | CASSPPNRRDFRSYEQYF
TRBJ2-2 | - | TRBV9 | - | TGTGCCAGCAGCGTAGGCTTCACCGGGGAGCTGTTTTTT | CASSVGFTGELFF
TRBJ2-1 | - | TRBV7-7 | - | TGTGCTAGCAGCTTAGCACCGAGCTCCTACAATGAGCAGTTCTTC | CASSLAPSSYNEQFF
TRBJ2-4 | - | TRBV29-1 | TRBD1 | TGCAGCGTTTCCGGGACAGGGGGCTTGGACATTCAGTACTTC | CSVSGTGGLDIQYF
TRBJ2-7 | - | TRBV7-6 | - | TGTGCCAGCAGCTTATTGCCTAGCAAAGCCCACGAGCAGTACTTC | CASSLLPSKAHEQYF
TRBJ1-1 | few | TRBV12-3/TRBV12-4 | - | TGTGCCAGCAGTTTAGCGGGGCAGACCACTGAAGCTTTCTTT | CASSLAGQTTEAFF
TRBJ1-1 | - | TRBV5-6 | - | TGTGCCAGCAGCTTGGACAGGATTATGAACACTGAAGCTTTCTTT | CASSLDRIMNTEAFF
TRBJ2-1 | few | TRBV4-2 | TRBD2 | TGTGCCAGCAGCCAAGAGGTGGGAGCGGGGTTCTCAAGCTCCTACAATGAGCAGTTCTTC | CASSQEVGAGFSSSYNEQFF
TRBJ1-6 | few | TRBV2 | - | TGTGCCAAAACGACAGACTATAATTCACCCCTCCACTTT | CAKTTDYNSPLHF
TRBJ1-4 | - | TRBV12-3/TRBV12-4 | - | TGTGCCAGCGGCCCCCAGGCAACTAATGAAAAACTGTTTTTT | CASGPQATNEKLFF
TRBJ1-2 | few | TRBV12-3/TRBV12-4 | - | TGTGCCAGCAGTTATGGACGTACATCGTCTGGCTACACCTTC | CASSYGRTSSGYTF
TRBJ2-6 | - | TRBV6-1 | TRBD1 | TGTGCCAGCAGTGAATTGGGACAGGCTACCTCTGGGGCCAACGTCCTGACTTTC | CASSELGQATSGANVLTF
TRBJ1-3 | - | TRBV7-9 | - | TGTGCCAGCAGCACTGGACAGTTTGCCTCTGGAAACACCATATATTTT | CASSTGQFASGNTIYF
TRBJ2-2 | few | TRBV7-9 | - | TGTGCCAGCAGCTCCGAGTGGCAGAACACCGGGGAGCTGTTTTTT | CASSSEWQNTGELFF
TRBJ2-1 | few | TRBV27 | TRBD2 | TGTGCCAGCAGTTTCACTAGCGGGGACAATGAGCAGTTCTTC | CASSFTSGDNEQFF
TRBJ1-5 | few | TRBV5-1 | TRBD1 | TGCGCCAGCAGCCCGACAGGGTTCAATCAGCCCCAGCATTTT | CASSPTGFNQPQHF
TRBJ2-7 | - | TRBV7-9 | - | TGTGCCAGCAGCTTAGCAGAAATCTCCTACGAGCAGTACTTC | CASSLAEISYEQYF
TRBJ1-2 | few | TRBV12-3/TRBV12-4 | - | TGTGCCAGCAGTGGACAGCCCTATGGCTACACCTTC | CASSGQPYGYTF
TRBJ2-7 | - | TRBV14 | - | TGTGCCAGCAGCCAAGGAGATCGAGGGACCTACGAGCAGTACTTC | CASSQGDRGTYEQYF
TRBJ2-5 | few | TRBV7-9 | TRBD2 | TGTGCCAGCAGCTTAGGGATCGGCGGGAGTGGGGAGACCCAGTACTTC | CASSLGIGGSGETQYF
TRBJ2-2 | - | TRBV5-1 | TRBD2 | TGCGCCAGCAGCTTGCTATCAACTAGCGGGAGGTGCGGCACCGGGGAGCTGTTTTTT | CASSLLSTSGRCGTGELFF
TRBJ2-7 | once | TRBV18 | TRBD1 | TGTGCCAGCTCAGGACAGGGCCTTTGGGCCGAGCAGTACTTC | CASSGQGLWAEQYF
TRBJ2-5 | few | TRBV7-9 | - | TGTGCCAGCAGCTTAATGGGCGGGCCAGTTCAAGAGACCCAGTACTTC | CASSLMGGPVQETQYF
TRBJ1-2 | few | TRBV27 | - | TGTGCCAGCAGTCGCCTCCCCCCGGGGTATAACTATGGCTACACCTTC | CASSRLPPGYNYGYTF
TRBJ2-1 | - | TRBV27 | TRBD2 | TGTGCCAGCAGTTTATCAGCGGGAGCGGTTAATGAGCAGTTCTTC | CASSLSAGAVNEQFF
TRBJ1-2 | - | TRBV6-5 | - | TGTGCCAGCAGTTACTCGAGTGCGAGTGGCTACACCTTC | CASSYSSASGYTF
TRBJ1-5 | - | TRBV20-1 | TRBD1 | TGCAGTGCTAGAGACAGGGGGCGCGAAGGGAATCAGCCCCAGCATTTT | CSARDRGREGNQPQHF
TRBJ1-2 | - | TRBV11-1 | - | TGTGCCAGCGGGGAGTCTGCCTATGGCTACACCTTC | CASGESAYGYTF
TRBJ1-2 | - | TRBV6-1 | - | TGTGCCAGCAGTGATGGGGGGGGTGCCCTCCACTCCTATGGCTACACCTTC | CASSDGGGALHSYGYTF
TRBJ2-3 | - | TRBV9 | TRBD2 | TGTGCCAGCAGCGGTCTAGCGGGGTCCACAGATACGCAGTATTTT | CASSGLAGSTDTQYF
TRBJ1-1 | once | TRBV7-9 | - | TGTGCCAGCAGCAATACAGGACCCGAAGCTTTCTTT | CASSNTGPEAFF
TRBJ2-3 | - | TRBV7-9 | TRBD1 | TGTGCCAGCACGAGTCGGGACAGGGGGACAGATACGCAGTATTTT | CASTSRDRGTDTQYF
TRBJ2-1 | - | TRBV20-1 | TRBD2 | TGCAGTGCTAGGGGACTAGCGGGGGGCCCTCGGAATGAGCAGTTCTTC | CSARGLAGGPRNEQFF
TRBJ2-1 | few | TRBV12-3/TRBV12-4 | - | TGTGCCAGCAGTTTACCAACGGGGAATGAGCAGTTCTTC | CASSLPTGNEQFF
TRBJ2-1 | few | TRBV20-1 | TRBD2 | TGCAGTGCTAGAGATCGGGCGGGGGGGCTCTATGAGCAGTTCTTC | CSARDRAGGLYEQFF
TRBJ2-5 | - | TRBV4-2 | - | TGTGCCAGCAGCCAAGATCGACGGGGGAGACAAGAGACCCAGTACTTC | CASSQDRRGRQETQYF
TRBJ1-1 | few | TRBV11-2 | TRBD1 | TGTGCCAGCAGCTCTCCGGGACAGAAGAACACTGAAGCTTTCTTT | CASSSPGQKNTEAFF
TRBJ2-7 | many | TRBV12-3/TRBV12-4 | - | TGTGCCAGCAGTTATGACGGCTACGAGCAGTACTTC | CASSYDGYEQYF
TRBJ1-1 | - | TRBV25-1 | - | TGTGCCAGCCAACCCGGCAGGGGTGTACCGGAGGCTTTCTTT | CASQPGRGVPEAFF
TRBJ2-1 | few | TRBV27 | - | TGTGCCAGCAGTTCCAACCAAGGACTGAGTGAGCAGTTCTTC | CASSSNQGLSEQFF
TRBJ1-2 | - | TRBV29-1 | - | TGCAGCGTTGAAGATCGGATATGGGGTGGAGGGCCCGTAGACTATGGCTACACCTTC | CSVEDRIWGGGPVDYGYTF
TRBJ1-2 | few | TRBV12-3/TRBV12-4 | TRBD1 | TGTGCCAGCAGTTTGAGCCAGGGGGTTTACTATGGCTACACCTTC | CASSLSQGVYYGYTF
TRBJ2-2 | - | TRBV4-2 | - | TGTGCCAGCAGCCCGGACGGGCTTTCGGCGGCCGGGGAGCTGTTTTTT | CASSPDGLSAAGELFF
TRBJ2-1 | many | TRBV9 | - | TGTGCCAGCAGCGTAGACAGCCGTTCCTACAATGAGCAGTTCTTC | CASSVDSRSYNEQFF
TRBJ2-1 | - | TRBV21-1 | - | TGTGCCAGCGGGCGGAATTACAATGAGCAGTTCTTC | CASGRNYNEQFF
TRBJ2-7 | - | TRBV4-1 | - | TGCGCCAGCAGCCAACAAGACAGCACCTACGAGCAGTACTTC | CASSQQDSTYEQYF
TRBJ1-1 | many | TRBV29-1 | - | TGCAGCGTTGAGTTGGCAGGTGGAGGTCCTGAAGCTTTCTTT | CSVELAGGGPEAFF